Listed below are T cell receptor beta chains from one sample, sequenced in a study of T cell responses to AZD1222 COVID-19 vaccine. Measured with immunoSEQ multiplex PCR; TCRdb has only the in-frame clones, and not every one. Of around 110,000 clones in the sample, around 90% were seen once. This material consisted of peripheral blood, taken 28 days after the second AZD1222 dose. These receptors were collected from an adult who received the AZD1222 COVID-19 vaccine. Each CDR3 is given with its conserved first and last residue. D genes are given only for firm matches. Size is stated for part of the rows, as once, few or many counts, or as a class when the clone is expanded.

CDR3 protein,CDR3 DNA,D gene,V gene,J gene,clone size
CASSVGSGYGYTF,TGTGCCAGTAGTGTCGGTTCAGGTTATGGCTACACCTTC,-,TRBV19,TRBJ1-2,-
CASRPGTDGEQYF,TGTGCCAGCAGGCCCGGGACAGACGGCGAGCAGTACTTC,TRBD1,TRBV6-6,TRBJ2-7,once
CASSETGRSNYGYTF,TGTGCCAGTAGTGAGACAGGGAGGTCTAACTATGGCTACACCTTC,TRBD1,TRBV19,TRBJ1-2,-
CSVGSKVGEQYF,TGCAGCGTTGGCTCCAAAGTAGGCGAGCAGTACTTC,-,TRBV29-1,TRBJ2-7,-
CASSPPGTRDYEQYF,TGTGCCAGCAGTCCCCCCGGGACAAGGGACTACGAGCAGTACTTC,-,TRBV6-5,TRBJ2-7,-
CASSDFPGLVNQPQHF,TGTGCCAGTAGTGATTTTCCGGGCCTCGTCAATCAGCCCCAGCATTTT,-,TRBV19,TRBJ1-5,-
CASSGLDIYNEQFF,TGTGCCAGTAGTGGACTAGACATCTACAATGAGCAGTTCTTC,TRBD2,TRBV19,TRBJ2-1,-
CSVEGDKNNEQFF,TGCAGCGTTGAAGGTGACAAGAACAATGAGCAGTTCTTC,-,TRBV29-1,TRBJ2-1,-
CSVRTGYNSPLHF,TGCAGCGTGAGGACAGGGTATAATTCACCCCTCCACTTT,TRBD1,TRBV29-1,TRBJ1-6,-
CATSRERTVSYEQYF,TGTGCCACCAGCAGAGAAAGGACAGTAAGCTACGAGCAGTACTTC,-,TRBV15,TRBJ2-7,-
CASSLAQETQYF,TGTGCCAGCAGCTTGGCCCAAGAGACCCAGTACTTC,-,TRBV5-4,TRBJ2-5,-
CASSQKFGSYSYEQYF,TGCGCCAGCAGCCAAAAATTCGGGTCTTATTCCTACGAGCAGTACTTC,-,TRBV4-1,TRBJ2-7,-
CASSPGIQETQYF,TGTGCCAGCAGCCCAGGGATACAAGAGACCCAGTACTTC,-,TRBV11-2,TRBJ2-5,-
CASRSGTGRTGELFF,TGTGCCAGCAGATCCGGGACAGGGAGGACCGGGGAGCTGTTTTTT,TRBD1,TRBV6-5,TRBJ2-2,-
CASSSLGGYTDTQYF,TGTGCCAGCAGTTCTTTAGGGGGGTACACAGATACGCAGTATTTT,-,TRBV27,TRBJ2-3,-
CASSQGAPVWGSYEQYF,TGCGCCAGCAGCCAAGGAGCCCCGGTGTGGGGCTCCTACGAGCAGTACTTC,-,TRBV4-1,TRBJ2-7,-
CASSYVGEQYF,TGTGCCAGCAGTTACGTGGGCGAGCAGTACTTC,-,TRBV6-2/TRBV6-3,TRBJ2-7,few
CASSPGSANTEAFF,TGCGCCAGCAGTCCAGGGTCGGCGAACACTGAAGCTTTCTTT,-,TRBV5-1,TRBJ1-1,-
CASSEAVGRGPEPQHF,TGTGCCAGCAGTGAAGCGGTGGGCAGGGGGCCGGAGCCCCAGCATTTT,TRBD1,TRBV2,TRBJ1-5,-
CASTPGRANQPQHF,TGTGCCAGCACCCCGGGGAGGGCCAATCAGCCCCAGCATTTT,-,TRBV2,TRBJ1-5,-
CAWSAQGANYGYTF,TGTGCCTGGAGCGCTCAGGGGGCTAACTATGGCTACACCTTC,TRBD1,TRBV30,TRBJ1-2,-
CASSPAQGLPSYNEQFF,TGTGCCAGCTCACCCGCCCAAGGGTTACCCTCCTACAATGAGCAGTTCTTC,-,TRBV18,TRBJ2-1,-
CASSPGYGTYEQYF,TGTGCCAGCAGCCCCGGTTACGGGACCTACGAGCAGTACTTC,-,TRBV5-6,TRBJ2-7,-
CASSPGQTQGGYTF,TGTGCCAGCAGTCCCGGACAGACCCAGGGTGGCTACACCTTC,-,TRBV7-9,TRBJ1-2,-
CASSEAQSGLYEQYF,TGTGCCAGCAGTGAAGCCCAGTCCGGGCTATACGAGCAGTACTTC,-,TRBV6-1,TRBJ2-7,-
CASSPREWNAYEQYF,TGTGCCAGCAGCCCCCGGGAATGGAACGCCTACGAGCAGTACTTC,-,TRBV7-4,TRBJ2-7,-
CASSGGQGVRVYGYTF,TGTGCCAGCAGTGGGGGACAGGGGGTGAGGGTCTATGGCTACACCTTC,TRBD1,TRBV2,TRBJ1-2,-
CASSLLAPGGTEAFF,TGTGCCAGCAGCTTACTTGCCCCGGGGGGCACTGAAGCTTTCTTT,-,TRBV7-2,TRBJ1-1,-
CASSYAGGSYEQYF,TGTGCCAGCAGTTACGCAGGCGGATCCTACGAGCAGTACTTC,-,TRBV6-2/TRBV6-3,TRBJ2-7,-
CASSSTGFNYGYTF,TGTGCCAGCAGCTCAACAGGGTTTAACTATGGCTACACCTTC,-,TRBV7-9,TRBJ1-2,-
CASSSWDKTYEQYF,TGTGCCAGCAGTAGTTGGGACAAGACCTACGAGCAGTACTTC,-,TRBV6-5,TRBJ2-7,-
CASSLPGQGNEQYF,TGTGCCAGCAGTTTGCCGGGACAGGGGAACGAGCAGTACTTC,TRBD1,TRBV5-4,TRBJ2-7,-
CASWDRGHEQYF,TGTGCCAGCTGGGACAGGGGCCACGAGCAGTACTTC,TRBD1,TRBV10-3,TRBJ2-7,-
CASSFVGPIFGSYNSPLHF,TGTGCCAGCAGTTTTGTTGGACCGATATTCGGATCCTATAATTCACCCCTCCACTTT,-,TRBV27,TRBJ1-6,-
CASSPDRGGQPQHF,TGTGCCAGCTCACCAGACAGGGGAGGCCAGCCCCAGCATTTT,TRBD1,TRBV18,TRBJ1-5,-
CASSPGQGYNGYTF,TGTGCCAGCAGCCCGGGACAGGGGTACAATGGCTACACCTTC,TRBD1,TRBV11-2,TRBJ1-2,-
CASSLWGPENEQFF,TGTGCCAGCAGCTTATGGGGGCCGGAGAATGAGCAGTTCTTC,-,TRBV11-2,TRBJ2-1,-
CATKDPNSPLHF,TGTGCCACCAAAGATCCTAATTCACCCCTCCACTTT,-,TRBV15,TRBJ1-6,-
CATSRYYSQGAAEQYF,TGTGCCACCAGCAGATATTATAGTCAGGGGGCGGCCGAGCAGTACTTC,TRBD1,TRBV15,TRBJ2-7,-
CASSWIQGSRTDTQYF,TGTGCCAGTAGTTGGATCCAGGGCAGCAGAACAGATACGCAGTATTTT,-,TRBV19,TRBJ2-3,-
CASSQSWEGCVPYNSPLHF,TGCGCCAGCAGTCAATCCTGGGAGGGCTGTGTCCCCTATAATTCACCCCTCCACTTT,-,TRBV23-1,TRBJ1-6,-
CASSYRAWDEQYF,TGTGCCAGCAGTTACAGGGCTTGGGACGAGCAGTACTTC,-,TRBV27,TRBJ2-7,-
CASSSPGQLNTEAFF,TGTGCCAGCAGTTCCCCGGGACAGCTAAACACTGAAGCTTTCTTT,TRBD1,TRBV27,TRBJ1-1,-
CAWSPGLRETQYF,TGTGCCTGGAGCCCGGGCTTGAGAGAGACCCAGTACTTC,-,TRBV30,TRBJ2-5,-
CASSLDRNTIYF,TGTGCCAGCAGCTTGGACAGAAACACCATATATTTT,-,TRBV5-6,TRBJ1-3,-